Listed here is a single TCR beta chain. Its antigen is unidentified. The V gene lost 1 base and the J gene lost 7 bases, with 10 bases spanning the gap. The CDR3 runs 13 residues. In germline, CDR1 is MNHNS, CDR2 SASEGT. The sample comes from a study of cytomegalovirus exposure and HLA in healthy donors. General study results and limits: More clonal expansion characterized HLA-associated TCR beta chains than equally common others in a later analysis. Most TCR beta V segments were productive about 90% or about 30% of the time in an earlier analysis. Later analysis associated a missense DCLRE1C variant with TCR beta V- and J-gene trimming. Listed as cytomegalovirus-associated were 150 to 200 TCR beta chains.

The primer mix had 60 Vbeta and 13 Jbeta primers. Libraries were prepared by immunoSEQ multiplex PCR; TCRdb keeps only in-frame clonotypes and omits some of them. The sample table sets out roughly 200,000 clones. Sequenced material: PBMCs. The sequence was collected from a girl under 10 years old in good health and CMV-seropositive. The chain couples TRBV6-1 to TRBJ2-5; no reliable D call. The DNA for the CDR3 is TGTGCCAGCAGTGAAGTAAATCTCGGGACCCAGTACTTC. Its protein product is CASSEVNLGTQYF.